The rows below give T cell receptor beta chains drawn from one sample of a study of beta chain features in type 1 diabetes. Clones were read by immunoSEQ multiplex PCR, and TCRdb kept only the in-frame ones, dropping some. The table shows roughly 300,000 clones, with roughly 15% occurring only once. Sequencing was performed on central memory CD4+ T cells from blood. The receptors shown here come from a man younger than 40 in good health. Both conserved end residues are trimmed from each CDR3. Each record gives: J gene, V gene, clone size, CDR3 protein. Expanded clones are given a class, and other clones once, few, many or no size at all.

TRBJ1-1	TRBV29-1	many	LVTGNTEAF
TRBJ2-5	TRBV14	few	ASSQGSEETQY
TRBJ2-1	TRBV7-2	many	ASSDKTSGKEQF
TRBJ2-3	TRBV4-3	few	ASTFQLAGSTDTQY
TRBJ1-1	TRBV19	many	ASSAEWYPNTEAF
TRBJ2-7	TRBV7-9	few	ASRRPSGGTYEQY
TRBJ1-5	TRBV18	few	ASSQTGRGQPQH
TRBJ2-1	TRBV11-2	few	ASSLPLVNEQF
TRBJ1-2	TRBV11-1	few	ASSRRQGDGYT
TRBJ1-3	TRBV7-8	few	ASSDNLVDTIY
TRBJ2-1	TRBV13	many	ASSLRAPVKQF
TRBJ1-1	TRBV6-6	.	ASRGEGTLVGTEAF
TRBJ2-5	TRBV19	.	ASSRDSQRTETQY
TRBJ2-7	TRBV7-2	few	ASSLDYYEQY
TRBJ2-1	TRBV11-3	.	ASSPSGTGYNEQF
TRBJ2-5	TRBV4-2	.	ASSTTSGGAVTQY
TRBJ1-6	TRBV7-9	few	ASSLDGYNSPLH
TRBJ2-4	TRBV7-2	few	ASSLSSAKNIQY
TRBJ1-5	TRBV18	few	ASSAGQGNQPQH
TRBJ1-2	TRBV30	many	AWRGYEGYT
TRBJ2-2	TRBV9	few	ASSVEAGNTGELF
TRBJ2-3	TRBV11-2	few	ASSSYEGGSTDTQY
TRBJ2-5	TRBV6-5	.	ASSSPGTSGRTQY
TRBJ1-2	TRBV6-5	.	ASSYEGSYGYT